Listed below are T cell receptor beta chains from one sample, sequenced in a study of cytomegalovirus exposure and HLA in healthy donors. TCRdb's table, derived via immunoSEQ multiplex PCR, lists solely in-frame clones and lacks some. Altogether 150,000 to 170,000 clones are present, around 81% being singletons, with the ten largest covering around 5.6%. The material sequenced was PBMCs. All receptors derive from a woman between 40 and 50 years old in good health and CMV-seropositive. The CDR3 runs from the conserved cysteine through the conserved F or W. The D gene is left open where the match is weak. Some rows have no size entry. The others give once, few or many, or a class for an expanded clone.

j_call | clone_size | d_call | v_call | cdr3_nt | cdr3_aa
TRBJ2-7 | once | . | TRBV9 | TGTGCCAGCAGCCCTCAATCGACTTATTCCTACGAGCAGTACTTC | CASSPQSTYSYEQYF
TRBJ2-5 | . | TRBD2 | TRBV5-1 | TGCGCCAGCAGCCGTCTGGGAGGAAGCGGGAGTGAGACCCAGTACTTC | CASSRLGGSGSETQYF
TRBJ1-1 | few | . | TRBV19 | TGTGCCAGTAGTGCAAGCCGCGGGGTTTCTGAAGCTTTCTTT | CASSASRGVSEAFF
TRBJ2-5 | . | . | TRBV29-1 | TGCAGCGTTGAAGATCCCGGTCGTGGAGTGGAGACCCAGTACTTC | CSVEDPGRGVETQYF
TRBJ2-7 | . | TRBD1 | TRBV11-1 | TGTGCCAGCAGCCTCGGGACAGGGGGTCGCGACGAGCAGTACTTC | CASSLGTGGRDEQYF
TRBJ1-6 | few | TRBD1 | TRBV5-1 | TGCGCCAGCAGCCTCCGGGACAGGGGGTTGCCACCCCTCCACTTT | CASSLRDRGLPPLHF
TRBJ2-1 | . | . | TRBV15 | TGTGCCACCAGGCAGAACAATGAGCAGTTCTTC | CATRQNNEQFF
TRBJ2-1 | few | TRBD2 | TRBV6-5 | TGTGCCAGCCAAGGCGGGAGGGAGAACAATGAGCAGTTCTTC | CASQGGRENNEQFF
TRBJ2-3 | . | TRBD1 | TRBV30 | TGTGCCTGGAGTGAGGGGACAGATTCGATCACAGATACGCAGTATTTT | CAWSEGTDSITDTQYF
TRBJ1-1 | . | . | TRBV6-6 | TGTGCCAGCAGTTACTACCGGGGGGCTGACACTGAAGCTTTCTTT | CASSYYRGADTEAFF
TRBJ2-1 | . | TRBD1 | TRBV11-2 | TGTGCCAGCAGCAAATACGGGACAGGCTCCTACAATGAGCAGTTCTTC | CASSKYGTGSYNEQFF
TRBJ2-1 | . | TRBD2 | TRBV10-3 | TGTGCCATCAGTGAGTCTCTAGCGGGGGCCTTAAGCAATGAGCAGTTCTTC | CAISESLAGALSNEQFF
TRBJ2-1 | . | TRBD2 | TRBV7-6 | TGTGCCAGCAGCTTAGGGGCGGGAGTATTGAATGAGCAGTTCTTC | CASSLGAGVLNEQFF
TRBJ2-1 | . | TRBD2 | TRBV5-1 | TGCGCCAGCAACCTGAGGCTAGCGGGAGGGAATGAGCAGTTCTTC | CASNLRLAGGNEQFF
TRBJ2-3 | . | TRBD1 | TRBV4-1 | TGCGCCAGCAGCCAAGAAAGACAAAGGGCAGGGGGAAGGGCTACGCAGTATTTT | CASSQERQRAGGRATQYF
TRBJ2-3 | . | . | TRBV5-6 | TGTGCCAGCAGCTTGGGTATAGCGGCTAGCACAGATACGCAGTATTTT | CASSLGIAASTDTQYF
TRBJ1-2 | . | . | TRBV28 | TGTGCCAGCAGTCCGGACAGCCGAGGCTATGGCTACACCTTC | CASSPDSRGYGYTF
TRBJ2-4 | . | TRBD1 | TRBV29-1 | TGCAGCGTTGAACCTACAGGGGGTGGGAACATTCAGTACTTC | CSVEPTGGGNIQYF
TRBJ1-5 | . | TRBD1 | TRBV18 | TGTGCCAGCTCAACTTCCCCTTCTCCGTTCACAGGGGGCGGGGTATCCCAGCATTTT | CASSTSPSPFTGGGVSQHF
TRBJ2-1 | few | TRBD1 | TRBV27 | TGTGCCAGCAGTTTCAAGGGGGCTTCCTACAATGAGCAGTTCTTC | CASSFKGASYNEQFF
TRBJ2-3 | . | . | TRBV7-9 | TGTGCCAGCAGCCTGAGCACAGATACGCAGTATTTT | CASSLSTDTQYF
TRBJ2-5 | . | TRBD2 | TRBV7-9 | TGTGCCAGCAGCTTCCGCACCGGGACTAGCGGGAGGGCCATAGAGACCCAGTACTTC | CASSFRTGTSGRAIETQYF
TRBJ2-2 | . | . | TRBV9 | TGTGCCAGCAGCGTAGCTATTGGCACCGGGGAGCTGTTTTTT | CASSVAIGTGELFF
TRBJ2-3 | . | . | TRBV2 | TGTGCCAGCGACTCTAGGCTCCCCCCGGATACGCAGTATTTT | CASDSRLPPDTQYF
TRBJ1-5 | few | TRBD1 | TRBV5-6 | TGTGCCAGCAGCTGGTCAGGGGGCGGTCAGCCCCAGCATTTT | CASSWSGGGQPQHF
TRBJ2-3 | . | . | TRBV11-2 | TGTGCCAGCAGCTCCGACAGTACAGATACGCAGTATTTT | CASSSDSTDTQYF
TRBJ2-7 | . | TRBD2 | TRBV19 | TGTGCCAGTACCCAAAGGGGACTAGCGGGGCCAAGCTCCTACGAGCAGTACTTC | CASTQRGLAGPSSYEQYF
TRBJ1-1 | . | . | TRBV2 | TGTGCCAGCAGTGAAGCCCGACTGTACACTGAAGCTTTCTTT | CASSEARLYTEAFF
TRBJ2-3 | . | TRBD1 | TRBV29-1 | TGCAGCGGACGACAGGGGGCGTATGGCACAGATACGCAGTATTTT | CSGRQGAYGTDTQYF
TRBJ1-2 | . | TRBD1 | TRBV19 | TGTGCCAGTAGTATAGGCTGGACAGGTGACTATGGCTACACCTTC | CASSIGWTGDYGYTF
TRBJ1-1 | . | . | TRBV7-3 | TGTGCCAGCACCCCCTCCCGGACAGAGAACACTGAAGCTTTCTTT | CASTPSRTENTEAFF
TRBJ2-3 | . | TRBD1 | TRBV2 | TGTGCCAGCACCAGGGACAGGGGGCCAACAGATACGCAGTATTTT | CASTRDRGPTDTQYF
TRBJ2-3 | . | . | TRBV6-5 | TGTGCCAGCCGGGGGGCTAGCACAGATACGCAGTATTTT | CASRGASTDTQYF
TRBJ2-1 | . | . | TRBV27 | TGTGCCAGCAGTTTAAAGCGACAGTTCTACAATGAGCAGTTCTTC | CASSLKRQFYNEQFF
TRBJ2-1 | . | . | TRBV19 | TGTGCCAGTAGGGGCGGGGACCACACCTACAATGAGCAGTTCTTC | CASRGGDHTYNEQFF
TRBJ2-7 | . | TRBD2 | TRBV6-1 | TGTGCCAGCATTCCAGCGGGAGCCTACGAGCAGTACTTC | CASIPAGAYEQYF
TRBJ2-5 | . | TRBD1 | TRBV28 | TGTGCCAGCAGTGGACAGGAGGAGACCCAGTACTTC | CASSGQEETQYF
TRBJ2-1 | few | TRBD2 | TRBV6-1 | TGTGCCAGCAGTGAAGTGTGGGAGGGAGGACGAAAGTATCAGTTCTTC | CASSEVWEGGRKYQFF
TRBJ2-1 | . | TRBD2 | TRBV28 | TGTGCCAGCAGTAGCCCCGCTAGCGGGGGAGCCTACAATGAGCAGTTCTTC | CASSSPASGGAYNEQFF
TRBJ1-4 | . | . | TRBV28 | TGTGCCAGCAGTCCCTCGGGGAAGACTAATGAAAAACTGTTTTTT | CASSPSGKTNEKLFF
TRBJ1-5 | . | . | TRBV9 | TGTGCCAGCAGCGTAGGTACAGGTAGCAATCAGCCCCAGCATTTT | CASSVGTGSNQPQHF
TRBJ2-1 | . | TRBD1 | TRBV7-3 | TGTGCCAGCAGCTCGGGACAGGGGGCGGTTGAGCAGTTCTTC | CASSSGQGAVEQFF
TRBJ1-5 | . | . | TRBV4-1 | TGCGCCAGCAGCCAAGATCGGGGGGCCAATCAGCCCCAGCATTTT | CASSQDRGANQPQHF
TRBJ2-7 | . | TRBD1 | TRBV19 | TGTGCCAGTAGGGGGACAGGGAACTTCGAGCAGTACTTC | CASRGTGNFEQYF
TRBJ1-1 | . | . | TRBV6-5 | TGTGCCAGCAGCCCCGGGACAACAGCTTTCTTT | CASSPGTTAFF
TRBJ1-4 | . | TRBD1 | TRBV7-2 | TGTGCCAGCAGGAGGGACAGGACGAGGGGTAATGAAAAACTGTTTTTT | CASRRDRTRGNEKLFF
TRBJ2-7 | . | . | TRBV9 | TGTGCCAGCAGCGAACAGGGCTACGAGCAGTACTTC | CASSEQGYEQYF
TRBJ2-7 | . | TRBD2 | TRBV5-1 | TGCGCCAGCAGCTTCCTAGCGGGAGGGCCTACCGGGTACGAGCAGTACTTC | CASSFLAGGPTGYEQYF
TRBJ1-1 | . | . | TRBV18 | TGTGCCAGCTCACCAGACGTCTCCGGGTTTAGAGCTTTCTTT | CASSPDVSGFRAFF
TRBJ1-1 | . | . | TRBV6-1 | TGTGCCAGCAGTGAAGTCGCATCAGGTGAGAACACTGAAGCTTTCTTT | CASSEVASGENTEAFF
TRBJ1-1 | . | . | TRBV5-1 | TGCGCCAGCACGACAGGTGTCCTCATGAACACTGAAGCTTTCTTT | CASTTGVLMNTEAFF
TRBJ1-5 | . | . | TRBV6-1 | TGTGCCAGCAGTATGGAGGCGGGAGGCAATCAGCCCCAGCATTTT | CASSMEAGGNQPQHF
TRBJ2-1 | . | TRBD2 | TRBV5-1 | TGCGCCAGCAGCCCATTAGCGGGGACCCTCTACAATGAGCAGTTCTTC | CASSPLAGTLYNEQFF
TRBJ2-1 | . | TRBD2 | TRBV27 | TGTGCCAGCAGTCTAAAAACTAGCGGGAGGGCCCTCTACAATGAGCAGTTCTTC | CASSLKTSGRALYNEQFF